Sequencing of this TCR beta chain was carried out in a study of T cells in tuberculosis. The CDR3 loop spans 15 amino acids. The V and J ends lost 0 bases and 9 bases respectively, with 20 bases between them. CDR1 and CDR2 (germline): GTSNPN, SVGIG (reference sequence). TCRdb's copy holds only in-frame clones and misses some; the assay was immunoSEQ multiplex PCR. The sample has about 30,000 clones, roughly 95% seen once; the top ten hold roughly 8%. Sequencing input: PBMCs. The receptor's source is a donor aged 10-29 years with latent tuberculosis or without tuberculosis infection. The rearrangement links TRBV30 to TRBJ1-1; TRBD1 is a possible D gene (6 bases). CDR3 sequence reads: CAWSVPGASGQQAFF. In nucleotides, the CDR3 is TGTGCCTGGAGTGTACCAGGGGCAAGTGGGCAGCAAGCTTTCTTT.